The entry below gives a single T cell receptor beta chain sequence along with its context. TCRdb's table, derived via immunoSEQ multiplex PCR, lists solely in-frame clones and lacks some. The sample contains tens of thousands of clones, around 94% of which appear only once. The sample originates from a study of technical replicates of blood from four donors. The CDR3 length is 16 residues. The V segment lost 5 bases and the J segment 7 bases; nucleotides outside the gene matches: 14. Germline values: CDR1 SEHNR, CDR2 FQNEAQ (reference sequence). The receptor comes from a human donor in good health. The specimen was T cells isolated from PBMCs. This sequence joins TRBV7-9 and TRBJ2-7, with TRBD1 matching over 10 bases. The CDR3 spells CASSPRSGTGVEEQYF. The CDR3 nucleotides are TGTGCCAGCAGCCCTCGCTCCGGGACAGGGGTTGAGGAGCAGTACTTC.